This entry describes one TCR beta chain. The authors' processing: Reference gene primer amplification in the assay estimated nucleated cell counts. TCRdb's table, derived via immunoSEQ multiplex PCR, lists solely in-frame clones and lacks some. V and J calls and clone size are copied from that table; D and trimming were computed from the DNA. Here the sample spans some 130,000 clones, roughly four fifths being singletons. The sample comes from a study of blood T cell repertoires in COVID-19. As for the study in general: There were acute and convalescent COVID-19 samples, and they came from the United States, Italy and Spain. PBMCs, B-cell-depleted T cells, or T cells were the source of the cDNA or gDNA that made up the material.

Germline V gene lookup returns CDR1 LGHNT and CDR2 FRNRAP. The CDR3 has 15 residues. Trimming left V 0 bases short and J 2 bases short, with 10 bases between. This receptor was identified in a human donor in a cohort sampled during active COVID-19. The chain employs TRBV12-5 and TRBJ1-2, with D hard to call. Sequenced sample: peripheral blood. This CDR3 reads CASGLVAGWNYGYTF. In DNA, the CDR3 is TGTGCTAGTGGTTTGGTGGCAGGTTGGAACTATGGCTACACCTTC.